The sample holds a few counts of the clone carrying this T cell receptor beta chain. In germline, CDR1 is SEHNR, CDR2 FQNEAQ (reference sequence). V shed 7 bases and J 4 bases; nucleotides not matched to a gene: 10. This CDR3 contains 15 residues. Survey-level immunoSEQ sequencing profiled the TCR beta repertoire. Profiled with immunoSEQ multiplex PCR; TCRdb holds only in-frame clones, not every one. The sample shows tens of thousands of clones, 85% to 95% of them seen only once. Sequencing used PBMCs. V is TRBV7-9 and J is TRBJ1-1, with TRBD1 identical over 9 bases. This receptor was taken from a man aged 35 to 55 with rheumatoid arthritis. The CDR3 coding sequence is TGTGCCAGCACCCCGGGACAGGGAAGAGTCACTGAAGCTTTCTTT. This encodes CASTPGQGRVTEAFF. Drawing the rest from reference TRBV7-9 and TRBJ1-1, the complete variable domain is DTGVSQNPRHKITKRGQNVTFRCDPISEHNRLYWYRQTLGQGPEFLTYFQNEAQLEKSRLLSDRFSAERPKGSFSTLEIQRTEQGDSAMYLCASTPGQGRVTEAFFGQGTRLTVV.